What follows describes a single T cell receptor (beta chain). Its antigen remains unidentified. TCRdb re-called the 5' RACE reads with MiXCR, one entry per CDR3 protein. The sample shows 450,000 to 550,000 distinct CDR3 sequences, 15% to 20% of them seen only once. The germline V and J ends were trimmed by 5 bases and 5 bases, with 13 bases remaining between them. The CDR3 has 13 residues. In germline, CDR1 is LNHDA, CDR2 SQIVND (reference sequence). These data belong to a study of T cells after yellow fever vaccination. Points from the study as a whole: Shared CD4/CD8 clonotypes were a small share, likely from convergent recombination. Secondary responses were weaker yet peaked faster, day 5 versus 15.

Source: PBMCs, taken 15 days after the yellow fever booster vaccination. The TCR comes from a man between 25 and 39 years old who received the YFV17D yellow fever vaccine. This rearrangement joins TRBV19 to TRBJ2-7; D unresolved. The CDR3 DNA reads TGTGCCAGTAGTCTGGAGCGAGCTAACGAGCAGTACTTC. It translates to CASSLERANEQYF. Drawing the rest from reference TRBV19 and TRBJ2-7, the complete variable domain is DGGITQSPKYLFRKEGQNVTLSCEQNLNHDAMYWYRQDPGQGLRLIYYSQIVNDFQKGDIAEGYSVSREKKESFPLTVTSAQKNPTAFYLCASSLERANEQYFGPGTRLTVT.